This record covers a single T cell receptor delta chain. The antigen remains unidentified. The sample comes from a study of gammadelta T cells in human blood. Findings of the study overall: Polyclonal expansion of innate γδ T cells after birth appeared microbially driven.

J gave up 0 bases and V 2 bases, and 15 bases lay outside the gene matches. The CDR3 has 20 residues. Germline V gene lookup returns CDR1 TSWWSYY and CDR2 QGS. TCRdb re-analyzed the RT-PCR reads via CATT. Among roughly 1,200 delta-chain clones listed, 11% were seen once. This TCR derives from a newborn. Specimen: non-Vgamma9Vdelta2 gamma-delta T cells from cord blood. This sequence joins TRDV1 and TRDJ1; 10 bases map to TRDD3. The CDR3, as DNA: TGTGCTCTTGGGGAAGGCCTTCCTCGTTACTGGGGGATTAACACCGATAAACTCATCTTT. Translating it yields CALGEGLPRYWGINTDKLIF.